This is a list of T cell receptor beta chains from one sample in a study of blood T cell repertoires in COVID-19. Data came from immunoSEQ multiplex PCR; TCRdb stores just in-frame clones and leaves some out. The data contain approximately 150,000 clones, approximately 81% of them singletons. Material: peripheral blood. The receptors stem from a human donor in a cohort sampled during active COVID-19. Both conserved end residues are part of each CDR3. The order of the fields is J gene, clone size, V gene, CDR3 protein. Where a row states a size, it is once, few, many or the class of an expanded clone; other rows omit it.

j_gene: TRBJ1-6; abundance: few; v_gene: TRBV6-5; CDR3aa: CASDGPGTGFSPLHF
j_gene: TRBJ1-4; abundance: NA; v_gene: TRBV28; CDR3aa: CATSRDPTNEKLFF
j_gene: TRBJ2-7; abundance: once; v_gene: TRBV19; CDR3aa: CASSRGTRGEQYF
j_gene: TRBJ1-1; abundance: few; v_gene: TRBV19; CDR3aa: CASSIVPRDTGFAFF
j_gene: TRBJ1-5; abundance: NA; v_gene: TRBV28; CDR3aa: CASSLGTGGPQPQHF
j_gene: TRBJ2-7; abundance: NA; v_gene: TRBV11-2; CDR3aa: CASSLSYNSYEQYF
j_gene: TRBJ2-7; abundance: few; v_gene: TRBV7-8; CDR3aa: CASSWGDRSQSYEQYF
j_gene: TRBJ2-7; abundance: NA; v_gene: TRBV7-2; CDR3aa: CASSFTSGRTYEQYF
j_gene: TRBJ2-3; abundance: NA; v_gene: TRBV28; CDR3aa: CASSSSGLTYTDTQYF
j_gene: TRBJ2-7; abundance: NA; v_gene: TRBV2; CDR3aa: CASSGSAGGRLSEQYF
j_gene: TRBJ2-7; abundance: few; v_gene: TRBV18; CDR3aa: CASSDSVSSYEQYF
j_gene: TRBJ2-7; abundance: NA; v_gene: TRBV7-2; CDR3aa: CASSPEGVRTYEQYF
j_gene: TRBJ2-7; abundance: NA; v_gene: TRBV27; CDR3aa: CASSFGTSGNREQYF
j_gene: TRBJ1-5; abundance: NA; v_gene: TRBV15; CDR3aa: CATSRLLSGNVGNQPQHF
j_gene: TRBJ2-7; abundance: NA; v_gene: TRBV28; CDR3aa: CASSFPLLAENYEQYF
j_gene: TRBJ2-7; abundance: NA; v_gene: TRBV5-1; CDR3aa: CASSWTGGYEQYF
j_gene: TRBJ2-7; abundance: NA; v_gene: TRBV2; CDR3aa: CASRSGRGSYEQYF
j_gene: TRBJ2-7; abundance: NA; v_gene: TRBV6-5; CDR3aa: CASSRDRGNYEQYF
j_gene: TRBJ2-5; abundance: NA; v_gene: TRBV7-3; CDR3aa: CASSPLGAGAETQYF
j_gene: TRBJ2-7; abundance: NA; v_gene: TRBV9; CDR3aa: CASSVRLAGDEQYF
j_gene: TRBJ2-7; abundance: NA; v_gene: TRBV18; CDR3aa: CASSSESSYEQYF
j_gene: TRBJ2-7; abundance: once; v_gene: TRBV14; CDR3aa: CASSQGGGRRSYEQYF
j_gene: TRBJ1-4; abundance: NA; v_gene: TRBV19; CDR3aa: CASSPSQRTANLNEKLFF
j_gene: TRBJ2-2; abundance: NA; v_gene: TRBV7-2; CDR3aa: CASSLGSLAGVNTGELFF
j_gene: TRBJ2-5; abundance: NA; v_gene: TRBV7-2; CDR3aa: CASSLVVRTQYF
j_gene: TRBJ2-1; abundance: NA; v_gene: TRBV21-1; CDR3aa: CASSKSLREGASEGNEQFF
j_gene: TRBJ2-7; abundance: few; v_gene: TRBV18; CDR3aa: CASSPTGFAYEQYF
j_gene: TRBJ1-2; abundance: once; v_gene: TRBV19; CDR3aa: CASSLVPEDRGKGGYGYTF
j_gene: TRBJ1-2; abundance: NA; v_gene: TRBV18; CDR3aa: CASSPGQNHYTF
j_gene: TRBJ2-7; abundance: many; v_gene: TRBV5-1; CDR3aa: CASSLGVLYEQYF
j_gene: TRBJ2-7; abundance: NA; v_gene: TRBV5-1; CDR3aa: CASSLSQPYEQYF
j_gene: TRBJ2-7; abundance: NA; v_gene: TRBV28; CDR3aa: CASSLTGNEQYF
j_gene: TRBJ2-3; abundance: NA; v_gene: TRBV5-1; CDR3aa: CASSGAGATDTQYF
j_gene: TRBJ2-6; abundance: NA; v_gene: TRBV28; CDR3aa: CASSLGGGGANVLTF
j_gene: TRBJ2-2; abundance: NA; v_gene: TRBV20-1; CDR3aa: CSASIRGQGPAGELFF
j_gene: TRBJ2-7; abundance: NA; v_gene: TRBV7-9; CDR3aa: CASSRATGATKEQYF
j_gene: TRBJ1-3; abundance: NA; v_gene: TRBV7-2; CDR3aa: CASSSQTGGGNTIYF
j_gene: TRBJ1-4; abundance: NA; v_gene: TRBV28; CDR3aa: CASSLPGQNEKLFF
j_gene: TRBJ2-7; abundance: NA; v_gene: TRBV6-5; CDR3aa: CASSDRDLREQYF
j_gene: TRBJ1-6; abundance: few; v_gene: TRBV18; CDR3aa: CASSPLYPDSPLHF
j_gene: TRBJ2-2; abundance: NA; v_gene: TRBV6-5; CDR3aa: CASSYSQGNTGELFF
j_gene: TRBJ2-7; abundance: NA; v_gene: TRBV18; CDR3aa: CASHGGTYEQYF
j_gene: TRBJ2-7; abundance: NA; v_gene: TRBV13; CDR3aa: CASSLGTGPYEQYF
j_gene: TRBJ2-1; abundance: NA; v_gene: TRBV4-2; CDR3aa: CASSQEGLAAYNEQFF
j_gene: TRBJ2-7; abundance: NA; v_gene: TRBV27; CDR3aa: CASSRTGGRSNEQYF
j_gene: TRBJ2-3; abundance: NA; v_gene: TRBV5-1; CDR3aa: CASSLPGLGRPDTQYF
j_gene: TRBJ2-3; abundance: NA; v_gene: TRBV18; CDR3aa: CASSRGGSYGDTQYF
j_gene: TRBJ1-2; abundance: NA; v_gene: TRBV6-2/TRBV6-3; CDR3aa: CASSYGRQASPAF
j_gene: TRBJ2-7; abundance: few; v_gene: TRBV11-3; CDR3aa: CASSFGTGNYEQYF
j_gene: TRBJ2-7; abundance: NA; v_gene: TRBV18; CDR3aa: CASSTIGGSSYEQYF
j_gene: TRBJ2-3; abundance: few; v_gene: TRBV3-1/TRBV3-2; CDR3aa: CASSLLGAGEEYF
j_gene: TRBJ2-3; abundance: NA; v_gene: TRBV5-1; CDR3aa: CASHRDRRTDTQYF
j_gene: TRBJ2-7; abundance: NA; v_gene: TRBV7-8; CDR3aa: CASSLAREQYF
j_gene: TRBJ2-5; abundance: NA; v_gene: TRBV7-9; CDR3aa: CASSPRAAAETQYF
j_gene: TRBJ2-7; abundance: NA; v_gene: TRBV2; CDR3aa: CASSVRSEQYF
j_gene: TRBJ2-2; abundance: NA; v_gene: TRBV18; CDR3aa: CASSRPSTANTGELFF
j_gene: TRBJ1-4; abundance: NA; v_gene: TRBV4-3; CDR3aa: CASSQDVPGLTEEKLFF